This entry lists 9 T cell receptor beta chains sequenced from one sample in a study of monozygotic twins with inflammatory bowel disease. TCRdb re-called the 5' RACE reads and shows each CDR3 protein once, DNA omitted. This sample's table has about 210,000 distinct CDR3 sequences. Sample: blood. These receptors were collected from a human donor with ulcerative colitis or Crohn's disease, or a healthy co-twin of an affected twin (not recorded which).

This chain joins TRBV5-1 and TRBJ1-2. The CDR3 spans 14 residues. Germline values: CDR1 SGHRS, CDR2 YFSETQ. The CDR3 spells CASSPNYELYGYTF.

The CDR3 spells CASSQRTGTYEQYF. V is TRBV5-1 and J is TRBJ2-7; without DNA, the TCRdb call of TRBD1 cannot be checked. CDR3 length: 14 amino acids. The V gene's germline CDR1 is SGHRS and CDR2 YFSETQ.

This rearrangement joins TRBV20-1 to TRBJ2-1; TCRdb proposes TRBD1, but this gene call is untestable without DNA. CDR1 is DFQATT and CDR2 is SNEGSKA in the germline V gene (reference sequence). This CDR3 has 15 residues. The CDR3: CSARLAPSSYNEQFF.

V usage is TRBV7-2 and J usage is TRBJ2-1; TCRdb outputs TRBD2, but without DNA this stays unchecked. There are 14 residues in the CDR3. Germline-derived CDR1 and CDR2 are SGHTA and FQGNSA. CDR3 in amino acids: CASIPGGGPNEQFF.

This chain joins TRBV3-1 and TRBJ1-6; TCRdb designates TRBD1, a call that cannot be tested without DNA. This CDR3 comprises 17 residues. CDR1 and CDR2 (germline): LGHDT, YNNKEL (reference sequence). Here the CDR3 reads CASSLRQGRSYNSPLHF.

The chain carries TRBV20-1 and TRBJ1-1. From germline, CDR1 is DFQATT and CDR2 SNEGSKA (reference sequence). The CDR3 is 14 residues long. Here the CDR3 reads CSARGLDRNTEAFF.

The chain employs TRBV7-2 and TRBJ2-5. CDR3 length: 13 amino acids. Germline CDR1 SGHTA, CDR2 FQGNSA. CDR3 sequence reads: CASSFASQETQYF.

The CDR3 protein is CASSRQTEGNTIYF. The V gene is TRBV3-1, the J gene TRBJ1-3. There are 14 residues in the CDR3. CDR1 and CDR2 from the germline V gene are LGHDT and YNNKEL (reference sequence).

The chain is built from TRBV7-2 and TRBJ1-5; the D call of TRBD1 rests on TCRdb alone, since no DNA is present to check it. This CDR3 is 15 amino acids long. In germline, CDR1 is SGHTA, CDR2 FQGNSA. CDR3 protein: CASSLNGQNYQPQHF.